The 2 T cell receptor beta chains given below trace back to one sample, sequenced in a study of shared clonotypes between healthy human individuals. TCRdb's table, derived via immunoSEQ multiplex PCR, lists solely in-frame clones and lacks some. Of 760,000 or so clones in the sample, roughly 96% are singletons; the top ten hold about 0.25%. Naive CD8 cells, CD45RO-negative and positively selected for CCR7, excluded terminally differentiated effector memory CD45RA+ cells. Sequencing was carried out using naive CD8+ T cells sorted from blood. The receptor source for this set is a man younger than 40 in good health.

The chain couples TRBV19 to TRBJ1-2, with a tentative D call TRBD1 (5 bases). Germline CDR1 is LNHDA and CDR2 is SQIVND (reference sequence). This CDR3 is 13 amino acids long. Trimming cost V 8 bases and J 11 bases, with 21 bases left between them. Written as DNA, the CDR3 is TGTGCCAGTTCTTCACGGGACGTTCGGTGGTACACCTTC. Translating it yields CASSSRDVRWYTF.

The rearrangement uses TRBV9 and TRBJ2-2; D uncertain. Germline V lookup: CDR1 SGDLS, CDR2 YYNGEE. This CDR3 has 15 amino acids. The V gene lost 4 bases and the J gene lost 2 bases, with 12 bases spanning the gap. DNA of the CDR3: TGTGCCAGCAGCTCCGAGGTCCTAAACACCGGGGAGCTGTTTTTT. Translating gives CASSSEVLNTGELFF. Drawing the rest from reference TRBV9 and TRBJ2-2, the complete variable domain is DSGVTQTPKHLITATGQRVTLRCSPRSGDLSVYWYQQSLDQGLQFLIQYYNGEERAKGNILERFSAQQFPDLHSELNLSSLELGDSALYFCASSSEVLNTGELFFGEGSRLTVL.